The present TCR beta chain was sequenced within a study of control samples from healthy donors and cancer patients. Trimming removed 5 bases from V and 5 bases from J, with 13 bases in between. In germline, CDR1 is SGHVS, CDR2 FQNEAQ. This CDR3 spans 14 amino acids. Sequenced by immunoSEQ multiplex PCR; TCRdb stores in-frame clones only, minus some. The table lists about 98,000 clones, 82% of them singletons. The receptor was isolated from a man in his sixties in good health. The J gene is TRBJ2-1, the V gene TRBV7-8; no clear D. Sequencing was carried out using blood. The chain's CDR3 is CASSHVGWDNEQFF. CDR3 nucleotides: TGTGCCAGCAGCCACGTAGGGTGGGACAATGAGCAGTTCTTC.